This T cell receptor (beta chain) was found in a study of blood T cell repertoires in COVID-19. Study overall: Acute and convalescent COVID-19 samples came from the United States, Italy and Spain. Nucleic acid was either cDNA or gDNA, and it came from T cells, B-cell-depleted T cells, or PBMCs.

Source study methods: Using reference gene primer amplification, nucleated cell counts were estimated. Sequencing used immunoSEQ multiplex PCR; TCRdb keeps in-frame clones, though not all of them. V and J calls and clone size are copied from that table; D and trimming were computed from the DNA. The sample has hundreds of thousands of clones, around 84% seen once. Participant-reported clinical history was the basis for cohort assignment. Per the germline V gene, CDR1 is SGHDT and CDR2 is YYEEEE. Trimming took 4 bases from V and 6 from J, leaving 20 bases between them. The CDR3 sequence is 16 residues long.

The chain has TRBV5-6 and TRBJ1-5, with D possibly matching TRBD1 (6 bases). The sequence was collected from a man aged 35 to 55 who had been exposed to COVID-19. Sequencing was carried out using PBMCs or T cells enriched from blood (not recorded which). Here the CDR3 DNA reads TGTGCCAGCAGCCCGAGGGGTTCGGCAGGGGTTCAGCCCCAGCATTTT. It encodes CASSPRGSAGVQPQHF. The full variable domain, rest sourced from reference TRBV5-6 and TRBJ1-5, is DAGVTQSPTHLIKTRGQQVTLRCSPKSGHDTVSWYQQALGQGPQFIFQYYEEEERQRGNFPDRFSGHQFPNYSSELNVNALLLGDSALYLCASSPRGSAGVQPQHFGDGTRLSIL.